There are a few counts of the clone carrying this TCR beta chain. As yet, its antigen is unknown. The data derive from a study of T-cell memory formation after mild COVID-19. Study-level information: TCR clusters were mostly donor specific. Study conclusions and caveats: Clones that contracted from day 15 to 85 had balanced CD4/CD8; later expanders were CD4+ biased.

Constant-segment primers served in 5'RACE that generated TCR alpha and TCR beta cDNA libraries bearing sample barcodes and UMIs. Via MiXCR, TCRdb re-called the 5' RACE reads, giving one row per CDR3 protein. The data show more than 350,000 distinct CDR3 sequences, roughly 15% seen once. The CDR3 has 13 residues. V usage is TRBV21-1 and J usage is TRBJ2-2. TRBV21-1 is described as a pseudogene. Sequenced: PBMCs or a T cell subset sorted from them (not recorded which). This receptor was identified in a man younger than 30 who had mild COVID-19 (a few samples of this study predate the infection). Cell type and time point are not known. The CDR3 DNA follows: TGTGCCAGCCGACACGAGAACACCGGGGAGCTGTTTTTT. This translates into CASRHENTGELFF.